This is a list of T cell receptor beta chains from one sample in a study of Ad26.COV2.S vaccination and SARS-CoV-2 variants. Assay used: immunoSEQ multiplex PCR; TCRdb lists only in-frame clones, some missing. The table shows 300,000 to 400,000 clones, with 90% to 95% occurring only once. The source was peripheral blood, collected after recovery from COVID-19. The receptors were gathered from a human donor who had recovered from COVID-19. Both conserved end residues are part of each CDR3. Each record gives: V gene, J gene, D gene, clone size, CDR3 DNA, CDR3 protein. A D gene is named only where the DNA matches it firmly. The size field is filled for only some rows; it gives once, few, many or a size class.

TRBV5-1	TRBJ1-1	.	.	TGCGCCAGCAGCTTCGGGGGAAGGAACACTGAAGCTTTCTTT	CASSFGGRNTEAFF
TRBV7-6	TRBJ2-3	TRBD2	.	TGTGCCAGCAGCTGGGACGCCCTAGCGGGGGCGAGCACAGATACGCAGTATTTT	CASSWDALAGASTDTQYF
TRBV19	TRBJ1-2	.	few	TGTGCCAGTAGTATCAGGGGCGACGACTATGGCTACACCTTC	CASSIRGDDYGYTF
TRBV6-5	TRBJ1-4	.	.	TGTGCCAGCAGGAGTATAAATGAAAAACTGTTTTTT	CASRSINEKLFF
TRBV9	TRBJ1-1	.	.	TGTGCCAGCAGCCCCCGAGGGGGGGTATTAGCTGAAGCTTTCTTT	CASSPRGGVLAEAFF
TRBV12-3/TRBV12-4	TRBJ2-7	.	.	TGTGCCAGCAGCTTCGGGTCAGGGGAGCAGTACTTC	CASSFGSGEQYF
TRBV15	TRBJ2-2	TRBD2	.	TGTGCCACCAGCAGAGATAGGACTAGCCTTGGCGGGGAGCTGTTTTTT	CATSRDRTSLGGELFF
TRBV5-4	TRBJ2-1	.	.	TGTGCCAGCAGCTTGGTGGGCCAGTACAATGAGCAGTTCTTC	CASSLVGQYNEQFF
TRBV13	TRBJ1-5	.	.	TGTGCCAGCAGCTTAGCCGGAAATCAGCCCCAGCATTTT	CASSLAGNQPQHF
TRBV25-1	TRBJ1-6	.	.	TGTGCCAGCAGTGGGCGCACCTATAATTCACCCCTCCACTTT	CASSGRTYNSPLHF
TRBV5-4	TRBJ1-5	.	.	TGTGCCAGCAGCTTGAATAGCAATCAGCCCCAGCATTTT	CASSLNSNQPQHF
TRBV7-2	TRBJ2-4	.	.	TGTGCCAGCAGCTTAGCGCGGGGCCCCGTTAAAAACATTCAGTACTTC	CASSLARGPVKNIQYF
TRBV12-5	TRBJ2-2	.	once	TGTGCTAGTGGTTTGGCCGGTTTCACCGGGGAGCTGTTTTTT	CASGLAGFTGELFF
TRBV5-1	TRBJ2-7	.	.	TGCGCCAGCAGCCTCCATTGGGATACAGGCTCCTACGAGCAGTACTTC	CASSLHWDTGSYEQYF
TRBV5-1	TRBJ2-7	.	.	TGCGCCAGCAGAAGTAGACATTCCGAGAGCGAGCAGTACTTC	CASRSRHSESEQYF
TRBV19	TRBJ1-6	TRBD1	.	TGTGCCAGTAGTATTAGGTTCCGGGACAGAAGCTATAATTCACCCCTCCACTTT	CASSIRFRDRSYNSPLHF
TRBV19	TRBJ2-7	.	.	TGTGCCAGTGGATATACCGATTACGAGCAGTACTTC	CASGYTDYEQYF
TRBV11-3	TRBJ2-2	.	.	TGTGCCAGCAGCGGACACCCCGGAGGGGGCAACACCGGGGAGCTGTTTTTT	CASSGHPGGGNTGELFF
TRBV27	TRBJ1-1	TRBD1	.	TGTGCCAGCTTCCCCGGGACAGGGTCGGCTGAAGCTTTCTTT	CASFPGTGSAEAFF
TRBV3-1/TRBV3-2	TRBJ2-5	.	.	TGTGCCAGCAGCGCGGGGGCCCAAGAGACCCAGTACTTC	CASSAGAQETQYF
TRBV11-2	TRBJ1-3	.	.	TGTGCCAGCAGCATCGGGACTGCCCCAGGAAACACCATATATTTT	CASSIGTAPGNTIYF
TRBV2	TRBJ2-1	.	.	TGTGCCAGCAGTGAAGCTCCTTGGACCCCGCGCGATGAGCAGTTCTTC	CASSEAPWTPRDEQFF
TRBV19	TRBJ2-1	.	.	TGTGCCAGTAGTATAAAGCAGGGGCCCTACAATGAGCAGTTCTTC	CASSIKQGPYNEQFF
TRBV14	TRBJ2-7	.	.	TGTGCCAGCAGCCGGGCGGTGACCTACGAGCAGTACTTC	CASSRAVTYEQYF
TRBV10-1	TRBJ1-6	.	few	TGCGCCAGCAGTTTAAGAGAAAATAATTCACCCCTCCACTTT	CASSLRENNSPLHF
TRBV9	TRBJ1-4	.	.	TGTGCCAGCAGCCAGACGGGGAGAGCTAATGAAAAACTGTTTTTT	CASSQTGRANEKLFF
TRBV21-1	TRBJ2-7	.	.	TGTGCCAGCAAGTCCCTCTCCTACGAGCAGTACTTC	CASKSLSYEQYF
TRBV6-5	TRBJ2-7	.	.	TGTGCCAGCAGTTACTTTCGGGACAAGGAGCAGTACTTC	CASSYFRDKEQYF